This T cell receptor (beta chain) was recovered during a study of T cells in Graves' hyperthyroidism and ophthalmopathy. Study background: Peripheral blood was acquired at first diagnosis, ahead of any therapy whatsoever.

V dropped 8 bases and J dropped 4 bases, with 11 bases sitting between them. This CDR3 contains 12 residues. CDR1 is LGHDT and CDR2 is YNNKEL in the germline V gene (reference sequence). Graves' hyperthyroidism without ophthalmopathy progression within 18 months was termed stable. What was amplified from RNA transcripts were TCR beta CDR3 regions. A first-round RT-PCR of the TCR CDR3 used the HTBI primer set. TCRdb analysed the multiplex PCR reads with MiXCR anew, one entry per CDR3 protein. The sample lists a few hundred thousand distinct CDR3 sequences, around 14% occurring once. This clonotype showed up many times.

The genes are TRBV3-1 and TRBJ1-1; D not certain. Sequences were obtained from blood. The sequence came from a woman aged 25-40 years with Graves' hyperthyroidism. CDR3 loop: CASRSQFTEAFF. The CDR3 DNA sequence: TGTGCCAGCCGGTCCCAATTCACTGAAGCTTTCTTT.